This entry lists 23 T cell receptor beta chains sequenced from one sample in a study of CXCR3-negative and CXCR3-positive naive CD8 T cells. Overall study results and limits: Against CXCR3-negative naive cells, CXCR3-positive naive cells showed more hydrophobic TRB CDR3s.

Carrying UMI labels, the TRB cDNA libraries were prepared through 5' RACE. TCRdb re-called the 5' RACE reads; one entry per CDR3 protein, DNA not given. Here the sample table reports approximately 65,000 distinct CDR3 sequences. For these TCRs, the target antigens are not known. The material sequenced was naive CXCR3+ CD8+ T cells from blood. Specified subset: CD45RO-CCR7+CD27+CD95- naive CD8+ T cells expressing CXCR3 (TNR3+). The receptors stem from a human donor in good health. Some clones in this sample may be carry-over from other donors' samples.

The V and J genes are TRBV12-3 or TRBV12-4 and TRBJ2-7. This CDR3 is 11 amino acids long. The chain's CDR3 is CASSHTYEQYF.

The rearrangement joins TRBV21-1 to TRBJ1-2. TRBV21-1 is a pseudogene. This CDR3 comprises 12 residues. CDR3 amino acids: CASSSRNYGYTF.

The chain joins TRBV29-1 to TRBJ1-1; TCRdb selects TRBD1, and the lack of DNA leaves this call unchecked. CDR3 length: 12 residues. Germline assignment: CDR1 SQVTM and CDR2 ANQGSEA. The CDR3 sequence is CSVEGPRGEAFF.

The gene calls are TRBV29-1 and TRBJ2-7; without DNA, the TCRdb call of TRBD2 cannot be checked. The CDR3 sequence is 16 residues long. The germline gives CDR1 SQVTM, CDR2 ANQGSEA. CDR3 protein: CSVEDWSSGGVYEQYF.

The chain recombines TRBV5-1 with TRBJ2-1; the D call of TRBD2 rests on TCRdb alone, since no DNA is present to check it. The germline V gene has CDR1 SGHRS and CDR2 YFSETQ. The CDR3 covers 14 residues. The CDR3: CASSLASGESEQFF. The whole variable domain, remainder taken from reference TRBV5-1 and TRBJ2-1, is KAGVTQTPRYLIKTRGQQVTLSCSPISGHRSVSWYQQTPGQGLQFLFEYFSETQRNKGNFPGRFSGRQFSNSRSEMNVSTLELGDSALYLCASSLASGESEQFFGPGTRLTVL.

The chain links TRBV29-1 to TRBJ2-1; TCRdb returns TRBD1, unconfirmable since there is no DNA. Per the germline V gene, CDR1 is SQVTM and CDR2 is ANQGSEA. The length of the CDR3 is 17 residues. The CDR3 sequence is CSVAPFGQGPVLNEQFF.

The chain has TRBV5-1 and TRBJ2-7. In germline, CDR1 is SGHRS, CDR2 YFSETQ. This CDR3 has 12 amino acids. Here the CDR3 reads CASSLGAAEQYF.

V usage is TRBV6-5 and J usage is TRBJ2-6. CDR3 size: 15 residues. The V gene's germline CDR1 is MNHEY and CDR2 SVGAGI. The CDR3 loop reads CASSRQGYGANVLTF.

CDR3 sequence reads: CASSLWPSDELAYNEQFF. V is TRBV7-8 and J is TRBJ2-1; the D call of TRBD2 rests on TCRdb alone, since no DNA is present to check it. The CDR3 has 18 residues. Germline loops: CDR1 SGHVS, CDR2 FQNEAQ.

The V and J genes are TRBV4-3 and TRBJ2-1; TCRdb outputs TRBD2, but without DNA this stays unchecked. The CDR3 sequence is 16 residues long. CDR1 is LGHNA and CDR2 is YSLEER in the germline V gene. CDR3 amino acids: CASSPPTGPGYNEQFF.

The CDR3 is CASSFNPRAYEQYF. The chain links TRBV28 to TRBJ2-7. CDR3 length equals 14 residues. Germline-derived CDR1 and CDR2 are MDHEN and SYDVKM. Variable domain in full (rest from reference TRBV28 and TRBJ2-7): DVKVTQSSRYLVKRTGEKVFLECVQDMDHENMFWYRQDPGLGLRLIYFSYDVKMKEKGDIPEGYSVSREKKERFSLILESASTNQTSMYLCASSFNPRAYEQYFGPGTRLTVT.

This chain connects TRBV6-2 or TRBV6-3 to TRBJ1-1; without DNA, the TCRdb call of TRBD1 cannot be checked. This CDR3 region has 17 residues. CDR1 and CDR2 from the germline V gene are MNHEY and SVGEGT. The CDR3 loop is CASSHLVGQGANTEAFF.

The V call is TRBV5-1, the J call TRBJ1-1. The germline V gene has CDR1 SGHRS and CDR2 YFSETQ. The CDR3 is made up of 17 amino acids. The CDR3 is CASSLAAGEYLNTEAFF. The variable domain in full, with the rest retrieved from reference TRBV5-1 and TRBJ1-1, is KAGVTQTPRYLIKTRGQQVTLSCSPISGHRSVSWYQQTPGQGLQFLFEYFSETQRNKGNFPGRFSGRQFSNSRSEMNVSTLELGDSALYLCASSLAAGEYLNTEAFFGQGTRLTVV.

The V call is TRBV27, the J call TRBJ2-1; TCRdb's assignment of TRBD1 cannot be checked, as there is no DNA. The CDR3 is 15 amino acids. In germline, CDR1 is MNHEY, CDR2 SMNVEV (reference sequence). The CDR3 sequence: CASSFSQGVYNEQFF.

The V gene is TRBV12-5, the J gene TRBJ2-7; TCRdb indicates TRBD1, and absent DNA this call remains unverified. The CDR3 is 12 amino acids. CDR1 is LGHNT, CDR2 FRNRAP, per germline. The CDR3 spells CASQDRGFVQYF.

The genes are TRBV19 and TRBJ2-1. This CDR3 region has 16 residues. Germline CDR1 reads LNHDA; CDR2 reads SQIVND (reference sequence). CDR3 loop: CASSIDLPNSYNEQFF.

V is TRBV6-6 and J is TRBJ1-2. This CDR3 is built from 14 residues. Germline assignment: CDR1 MNHNY and CDR2 SVGAGI (reference sequence). CDR3 amino acids: CASIKTSTDYGYTF.

V is TRBV7-2 and J is TRBJ1-3; TCRdb selects TRBD1, and the lack of DNA leaves this call unchecked. The CDR3 is made up of 15 amino acids. Germline assignment: CDR1 SGHTA and CDR2 FQGNSA. CDR3 in amino acids: CASSLDRGAGNTIYF.

This chain uses TRBV30 with TRBJ1-1; TCRdb designates TRBD1, a call that cannot be tested without DNA. Germline CDR1 reads GTSNPN; CDR2 reads SVGIG (reference sequence). The CDR3 totals 18 residues. This chain's CDR3 is CAWSVAGQVGGWNTEAFF. The whole variable domain, remainder taken from reference TRBV30 and TRBJ1-1, is SQTIHQWPATLVQPVGSPLSLECTVEGTSNPNLYWYRQAAGRGLQLLFYSVGIGQISSEVPQNLSASRPQDRQFILSSKKLLLSDSGFYLCAWSVAGQVGGWNTEAFFGQGTRLTVV.

This chain connects TRBV13 to TRBJ2-5; with no DNA, the TCRdb D assignment of TRBD1 cannot be verified. The CDR3 has 15 amino acids. CDR1 and CDR2 from the germline V gene are PRHDT and FYEKMQ (reference sequence). CDR3: CASSLRQGPKETQYF.

The chain has TRBV9 and TRBJ1-1; with no DNA, the TCRdb D assignment of TRBD1 cannot be verified. The CDR3 is 13 amino acids. Germline-derived CDR1 and CDR2 are SGDLS and YYNGEE. CDR3 loop: CASSTRTDTEAFF.

The chain couples TRBV28 to TRBJ2-7; as DNA is missing, the TRBD1 call by TCRdb cannot be tested. Germline CDR1 reads MDHEN; CDR2 reads SYDVKM. This CDR3 is built from 12 residues. CDR3 protein: CASSGGTGEQYF.

This rearrangement joins TRBV28 to TRBJ2-5; the TRBD1 assignment by TCRdb is unverifiable without DNA. The CDR3 contains 18 residues. Germline values: CDR1 MDHEN, CDR2 SYDVKM. This chain's CDR3 is CASSSAGAGGQPQETQYF.